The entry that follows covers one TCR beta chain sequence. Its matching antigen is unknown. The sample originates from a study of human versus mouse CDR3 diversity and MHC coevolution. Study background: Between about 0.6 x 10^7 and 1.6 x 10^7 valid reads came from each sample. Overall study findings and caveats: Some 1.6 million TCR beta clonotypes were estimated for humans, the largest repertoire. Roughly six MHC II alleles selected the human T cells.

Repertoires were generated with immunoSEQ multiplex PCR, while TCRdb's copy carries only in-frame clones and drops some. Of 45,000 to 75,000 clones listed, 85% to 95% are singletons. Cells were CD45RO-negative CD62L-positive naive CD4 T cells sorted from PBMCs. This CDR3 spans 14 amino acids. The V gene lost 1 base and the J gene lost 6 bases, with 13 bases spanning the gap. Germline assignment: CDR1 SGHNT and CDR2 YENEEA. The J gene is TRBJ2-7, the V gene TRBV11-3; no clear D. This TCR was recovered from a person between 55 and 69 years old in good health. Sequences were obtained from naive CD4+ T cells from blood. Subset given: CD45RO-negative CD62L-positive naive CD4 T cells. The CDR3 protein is CASSLGTQSAEQYF. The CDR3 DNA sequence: TGTGCCAGCAGCTTAGGTACTCAGAGCGCCGAGCAGTACTTC. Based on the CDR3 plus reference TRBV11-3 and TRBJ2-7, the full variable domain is EAGVVQSPRYKIIEKKQPVAFWCNPISGHNTLYWYLQNLGQGPELLIRYENEEAVDDSQLPKDRFSAERLKGVDSTLKIQPAELGDSAVYLCASSLGTQSAEQYFGPGTRLTVT.